The clone carrying this T cell receptor (beta chain) was counted many times. Its antigen is still unknown. These data belong to a study of T cell repertoires in cytomegalovirus infection. Background on the study: CMV infection plus the matching HLA type was flagged by public TCR beta signatures. Findings of the study overall: Using cumulative public TCR beta family frequency, the authors identified those who carried CMV together with the relevant HLA.

TCRdb recomputed calls from the reads with MiXCR, one row per CDR3 protein. The table records some 110,000 distinct CDR3 sequences, 9.5% to 13% of them present only once. CDR1 is SEHNR and CDR2 is FQNEAQ in the germline V gene (reference sequence). The V gene lost 5 bases and the J gene lost 5 bases, with 21 bases spanning the gap. The CDR3 totals 16 residues. The TCR originated in a human donor in good health (CMV status not recorded). Some clones in this sample may be carry-over from other donors' samples. The chain carries TRBV7-9 and TRBJ2-5, with D perhaps matching TRBD1 or TRBD2 (5 bases each). Sequencing used PBMCs, sequenced either directly or after in vitro stimulation (not recorded which). The CDR3 region is CASSPPGPGEGETQYF. Written as DNA, the CDR3 is TGTGCCAGCAGCCCGCCTGGACCTGGTGAGGGGGAGACCCAGTACTTC.